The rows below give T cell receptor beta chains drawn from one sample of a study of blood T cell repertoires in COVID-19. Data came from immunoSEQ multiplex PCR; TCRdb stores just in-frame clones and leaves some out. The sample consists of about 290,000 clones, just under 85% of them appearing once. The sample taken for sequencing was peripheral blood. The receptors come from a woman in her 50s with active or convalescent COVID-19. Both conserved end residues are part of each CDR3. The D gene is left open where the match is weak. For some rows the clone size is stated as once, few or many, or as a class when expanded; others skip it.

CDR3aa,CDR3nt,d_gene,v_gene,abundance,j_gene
CASSVTVSYGYTF,TGTGCCAGCAGTGTTACAGTTTCATATGGCTACACCTTC,NA,TRBV6-8,NA,TRBJ1-2
CASTPGLALVTQYF,TGTGCCAGCACCCCGGGACTAGCTTTGGTAACGCAGTATTTT,TRBD2,TRBV2,NA,TRBJ2-3
CASIPAGTGGEKLFF,TGTGCCAGCATTCCGGCGGGGACAGGGGGCGAAAAACTGTTTTTT,TRBD1,TRBV2,NA,TRBJ1-4
CASSFLQGQGGELFF,TGTGCCAGCAGCTTTTTACAGGGTCAGGGCGGGGAGCTGTTTTTT,NA,TRBV5-5,NA,TRBJ2-2
CASSRDGQYNSPLHF,TGTGCCAGCAGCCGAGACGGACAGTATAATTCACCCCTCCACTTT,NA,TRBV3-1/TRBV3-2,few,TRBJ1-6
CAISEWQGEETQYF,TGTGCCATCAGTGAGTGGCAGGGGGAAGAGACCCAGTACTTC,TRBD1,TRBV10-3,NA,TRBJ2-5
CASSLGQGTGYTF,TGTGCCAGCAGCTTAGGACAGGGAACGGGCTACACCTTC,TRBD1,TRBV11-2,NA,TRBJ1-2
CSASGNLVVGGSQYF,TGCAGTGCTAGTGGCAATCTAGTCGTGGGTGGGTCTCAGTACTTC,NA,TRBV20-1,NA,TRBJ2-4
CASSALPNRGQNTEAFF,TGCGCCAGCAGCGCACTACCCAACAGGGGGCAAAACACTGAAGCTTTCTTT,TRBD1,TRBV5-1,NA,TRBJ1-1
CASSHTDTQYF,TGTGCCAGCAGCCACACAGATACGCAGTATTTT,NA,TRBV6-5,NA,TRBJ2-3
CASRTSGDNEQFF,TGTGCCAGTAGAACTAGCGGGGACAATGAGCAGTTCTTC,TRBD2,TRBV19,NA,TRBJ2-1
CASSLFWQLAESNEQFF,TGTGCCAGCAGTTTATTTTGGCAACTAGCGGAGAGCAATGAGCAGTTCTTC,TRBD2,TRBV28,NA,TRBJ2-1
CASSESTDGYTF,TGTGCCAGCAGTGAGTCCACTGATGGCTACACCTTC,NA,TRBV2,NA,TRBJ1-2